What follows are 27 T cell receptor beta chains derived from one specimen sequenced in a study of blood T cell repertoires in COVID-19. This table comes from immunoSEQ multiplex PCR, and its TCRdb copy is limited to in-frame clones, with some not included. In the table there are fewer than 200,000 clones, approximately 86% of which are singletons. The sequenced material came from peripheral blood. The source is a man in his forties or fifties with active or convalescent COVID-19.

The CDR3 reads CASSMRTGGDSNQPQHF. DNA of the CDR3: TGTGCCAGTAGTATGCGGACAGGGGGAGATAGCAATCAGCCCCAGCATTTT. The chain links TRBV19 to TRBJ1-5; 10 nucleotides agree with TRBD1. V gave up 3 bases and J gave up 0 bases; unmatched junction bases: 5. The CDR3 is made up of 17 amino acids. Per germline, CDR1 LNHDA and CDR2 SQIVND (reference sequence).

The rearrangement uses TRBV24-1 and TRBJ2-5; TRBD2 aligns across 7 bases. Trimming removed 3 bases from V and 2 bases from J; junction bases left unmatched: 5. This CDR3 comprises 15 residues. From germline, CDR1 is KGHDR and CDR2 SFDVKD. CDR3 region: CATSDGGRGQETQYF. DNA for the CDR3: TGTGCCACCAGTGATGGAGGGAGGGGACAAGAGACCCAGTACTTC.

The chain has TRBV7-9 and TRBJ1-4; D is uncertain. The ends were cut back, 0 bases at V and 4 bases at J, with 6 bases in the middle. The CDR3 has 14 residues. The V gene's germline CDR1 is SEHNR and CDR2 FQNEAQ (reference sequence). The CDR3 DNA sequence: TGTGCCAGCAGCTTAGCACAGATTAATGAAAAACTGTTTTTT. Its protein product is CASSLAQINEKLFF.

Here the CDR3 DNA reads TGTGCCAGCAGCCAGGGGACTAGCGGGACCGGGGAGCTGTTTTTT. As protein: CASSQGTSGTGELFF. The V call is TRBV5-4, the J call TRBJ2-2, with 12 bases lining up with TRBD2. Germline values: CDR1 SGHNT, CDR2 YYREEE (reference sequence). The V gene end was trimmed by 4 bases and the J gene end by 5 bases; junction bases not matched to a gene: 3. The CDR3 contains 15 residues.

The chain links TRBV10-1 to TRBJ1-3; 8 bases fit TRBD1. The germline gives CDR1 WNHNN, CDR2 SYGVQD (reference sequence). The junction had 4 bases not matched to a gene; V was cut back by 10 bases and J by 2 bases. CDR3 size: 13 residues. CDR3 residues: CAIRTGPGNTIYF. In DNA, the CDR3 is TGCGCCATTCGGACAGGGCCTGGAAACACCATATATTTT.

The chain employs TRBV9 and TRBJ2-7; TRBD2 matches 10 bases. The germline CDR1 and CDR2 sequences are SGDLS and YYNGEE. CDR3 size: 15 residues. V lost 0 bases to trimming and J lost 4 bases; unmatched junction nucleotides: 4. CDR3 loop: CASSVDGLAEYEQYF. The CDR3, as DNA: TGTGCCAGCAGCGTAGATGGACTAGCGGAGTACGAGCAGTACTTC.

The chain recombines TRBV6-5 with TRBJ1-5, with D unclear. Germline assignment: CDR1 MNHEY and CDR2 SVGAGI. This CDR3 is 13 amino acids long. V dropped 6 bases and J dropped 4 bases, with 10 bases sitting between them. In nucleotides, the CDR3 is TGTGCCAGCAGGAAGAACATTAATCAGCCCCAGCATTTT. It translates to CASRKNINQPQHF.

The rearrangement uses TRBV6-5 and TRBJ2-7; 11 bases fit TRBD1. This CDR3 has 15 amino acids. The junction had 3 bases not matched to a gene; V was cut back by 4 bases and J by 1 base. CDR1 is MNHEY, CDR2 SVGAGI, per germline. The CDR3 here is CASSSRDRGSYEQYF. CDR3 DNA: TGTGCCAGCAGTTCCCGGGACAGGGGGTCCTACGAGCAGTACTTC.

This clone occurred a few times. The chain has TRBV18 and TRBJ2-1, with 10 nucleotides matching TRBD2. The germline CDR1 and CDR2 sequences are KGHSH and LQKENI. CDR3 length: 15 residues. V trimming: 2 bases; J trimming: 7 bases; junction bases outside the gene matches: 5. The chain's CDR3 is CASSPITSGTNEQFF. CDR3 bases: TGTGCCAGCTCACCAATTACTAGCGGGACGAATGAGCAGTTCTTC.

The chain uses TRBV5-3 and TRBJ1-5; 11 positions agree with TRBD1. TRBV5-3 qualifies as an ORF whose function is uncertain. The ends lost 7 bases at V and 4 bases at J; junction bases unmatched: 13. The CDR3 length is 17 residues. CDR3 amino acids: CARRGTGGPGFNQPQHF. The CDR3, as DNA: TGTGCCAGACGAGGGACAGGGGGACCCGGGTTTAATCAGCCCCAGCATTTT.

The chain links TRBV19 to TRBJ1-5; TRBD1 might be the D (5 bases). Trimming took off 5 bases at V and 3 bases at J, with 8 bases between the two ends. CDR1 is LNHDA and CDR2 is SQIVND in the germline V gene (reference sequence). The CDR3 covers 13 residues. CDR3 bases: TGTGCCAGTAGTCCAGGGTTCAATCAGCCCCAGCATTTT. Translating it yields CASSPGFNQPQHF.

The chain links TRBV24-1 to TRBJ1-2; 12 bases map to TRBD1. Germline values: CDR1 KGHDR, CDR2 SFDVKD. The CDR3 runs 16 residues. The V and J ends lost 6 bases and 4 bases, in that order; junction bases with no gene match: 8. The CDR3 protein is CATSPGTGGGGYGYTF. The DNA of the CDR3 is TGTGCCACCAGTCCCGGGACAGGGGGCGGTGGCTATGGCTACACCTTC.

V and J are TRBV19 and TRBJ2-4; 12 bases line up with TRBD2. J lost 6 bases, V lost 10 bases, and 4 bases had no gene match. The CDR3 totals 13 residues. Per germline, CDR1 LNHDA and CDR2 SQIVND (reference sequence). The DNA for the CDR3 is TGTGCCACTAGGGGACTAGCGGGAAACATTCAGTACTTC. Protein product: CATRGLAGNIQYF.

The chain couples TRBV27 to TRBJ1-1; 9 positions match TRBD1. This CDR3 spans 14 amino acids. CDR1 and CDR2 (germline): MNHEY, SMNVEV (reference sequence). After removal of 4 bases from V and 5 bases from J, the junction contained 5 bases not matched to a gene. CDR3 in amino acids: CASSWGQGGTEAFF. The CDR3 coding sequence is TGTGCCAGCAGTTGGGGACAGGGTGGAACTGAAGCTTTCTTT.

This clone was seen a handful of times. CDR3 sequence (DNA): TGCGCCAGCAGCTTTCTGGGACTAGCGGGTTCAGATACGCAGTATTTT. Protein sequence: CASSFLGLAGSDTQYF. The V gene is TRBV5-1, the J gene TRBJ2-3; 12 bases fit TRBD2. With 2 bases clipped from V and 4 bases from J, the junction kept 5 bases outside the gene matches. From germline, CDR1 is SGHRS and CDR2 YFSETQ. The CDR3 covers 16 residues.

The V call is TRBV6-5, the J call TRBJ1-4, with D unclear. V lost 3 bases, J lost 0 bases, and 8 bases lay in between. There are 15 residues in the CDR3. Germline V gene sequence: CDR1 MNHEY, CDR2 SVGAGI. CDR3 protein: CASSYRTATNEKLFF. The CDR3 region has the DNA TGTGCCAGCAGTTATAGAACCGCAACTAATGAAAAACTGTTTTTT.

This clone was seen only once. CDR3 sequence reads: CASTPGGYYNEQFF. Here the CDR3 DNA reads TGTGCCAGCACTCCAGGGGGTTACTACAATGAGCAGTTCTTC. The chain combines TRBV27 with TRBJ2-1; 7 bases align to TRBD1. Germline V lookup: CDR1 MNHEY, CDR2 SMNVEV (reference sequence). The CDR3 has 14 residues. J lost 3 bases, V lost 7 bases, and 6 bases had no gene match.

The chain combines TRBV12-3 or TRBV12-4 with TRBJ1-6; D unresolved. The CDR3 totals 13 residues. The V end was cut by 6 bases, the J end by 9 bases, with 12 bases between. The CDR3 loop is CASRSGTSSPLHF. The CDR3 nucleotides are TGTGCCAGCAGATCGGGCACTAGTTCACCCCTCCACTTT.

This sequence joins TRBV15 and TRBJ1-2; D is unclear. Germline V lookup: CDR1 LNHNV, CDR2 YYDKDF (reference sequence). The CDR3 is 15 amino acids. The V end lost 0 bases, the J end lost 0 bases, and 8 bases lay between the germline ends. The CDR3 DNA sequence: TGTGCCACCAGCAGAGACACATCACCTAACTATGGCTACACCTTC. Translating it yields CATSRDTSPNYGYTF.

V usage is TRBV3-1 (or the pseudogene TRBV3-2) and J usage is TRBJ2-7; 9 bases are a match to TRBD1. V trimming: 2 bases; J trimming: 3 bases; junction bases outside the gene matches: 5. The CDR3 covers 15 residues. Germline assignment: CDR1 LGHDT and CDR2 YNNKEL (reference sequence). DNA for the CDR3: TGTGCCAGCAGCCAAATGGGGACAGGGATCTACGAGCAGTACTTC. Residues: CASSQMGTGIYEQYF.

This clone appeared a few times. The chain couples TRBV5-1 to TRBJ2-7, with D possibly being TRBD1 (7 bases). The V end lost 3 bases, the J end lost 5 bases, and 21 bases lay between the germline ends. Germline assignment: CDR1 SGHRS and CDR2 YFSETQ. The CDR3 spans 16 residues. CDR3 region: CASSWAGGATGDEQYF. The DNA for the CDR3 is TGCGCCAGCAGCTGGGCCGGAGGGGCCACAGGGGACGAGCAGTACTTC. Together with reference TRBV5-1 and TRBJ2-7, the CDR3 gives the full variable domain: KAGVTQTPRYLIKTRGQQVTLSCSPISGHRSVSWYQQTPGQGLQFLFEYFSETQRNKGNFPGRFSGRQFSNSRSEMNVSTLELGDSALYLCASSWAGGATGDEQYFGPGTRLTVT.

This clone was detected only once. This chain links TRBV7-9 with TRBJ2-7, with 7 bases that match TRBD1. J gave up 0 bases and V 5 bases, and 7 bases lay outside the gene matches. Germline-derived CDR1 and CDR2 are SEHNR and FQNEAQ (reference sequence). CDR3 size: 15 residues. CDR3 amino acids: CASSPDRDLSYEQYF. CDR3 bases: TGTGCCAGCAGCCCAGACAGGGATCTCTCCTACGAGCAGTACTTC.

In its sample, this clone was seen once. CDR3 loop: CASSLPLAGSTDTQYF. For the CDR3, the DNA is TGTGCCAGCAGCCTACCCCTAGCGGGGAGCACAGATACGCAGTATTTT. The rearrangement links TRBV2 to TRBJ2-3; the match to TRBD2 covers 9 bases. With V trimmed by 6 bases and J by 0 bases, 7 bases remained unmatched. Germline CDR1 and CDR2: SNHLY and FYNNEI. This CDR3 is 16 amino acids long.

The chain combines TRBV7-9 with TRBJ2-1, with D unresolved. The germline V gene encodes CDR1 SEHNR and CDR2 FQNEAQ (reference sequence). CDR3 length: 13 amino acids. V was shortened by 5 bases and J by 5 bases, with 10 bases between the two germline ends. The CDR3 loop is CASSPRLDNEQFF. CDR3 DNA sequence: TGTGCCAGCAGCCCCCGACTGGACAATGAGCAGTTCTTC.

The chain carries TRBV3-1 (or the pseudogene TRBV3-2) and TRBJ2-2, with 8 bases that match TRBD1. Germline V lookup: CDR1 LGHDT, CDR2 YNNKEL (reference sequence). V shed 2 bases and J 5 bases; nucleotides not matched to a gene: 4. There are 15 residues in the CDR3. CDR3 bases: TGTGCCAGCAGCCAACCAGACAGGGGTACCGGGGAGCTGTTTTTT. Translated: CASSQPDRGTGELFF.

J is TRBJ2-1 and V is TRBV6-5, with 7 bases identical to TRBD2. The germline V gene has CDR1 MNHEY and CDR2 SVGAGI. The CDR3 covers 15 residues. Unmatched junction bases numbered 6, after V lost 5 bases and J lost 2 bases. The CDR3 DNA reads TGTGCCAGCAGTCTTAGCGGGTCCACCTACAATGAGCAGTTCTTC. It encodes CASSLSGSTYNEQFF.

The V call is TRBV19, the J call TRBJ2-5; D is unclear. The germline V and J ends were trimmed by 6 bases and 3 bases, with 11 bases remaining between them. Germline CDR1 and CDR2: LNHDA and SQIVND (reference sequence). The CDR3 runs 13 residues. The CDR3, as DNA: TGTGCCAGTAGGTCGATAGATGAAGAGACCCAGTACTTC. Protein: CASRSIDEETQYF. The full variable domain, completed using reference TRBV19 and TRBJ2-5, is DGGITQSPKYLFRKEGQNVTLSCEQNLNHDAMYWYRQDPGQGLRLIYYSQIVNDFQKGDIAEGYSVSREKKESFPLTVTSAQKNPTAFYLCASRSIDEETQYFGPGTRLLVL.